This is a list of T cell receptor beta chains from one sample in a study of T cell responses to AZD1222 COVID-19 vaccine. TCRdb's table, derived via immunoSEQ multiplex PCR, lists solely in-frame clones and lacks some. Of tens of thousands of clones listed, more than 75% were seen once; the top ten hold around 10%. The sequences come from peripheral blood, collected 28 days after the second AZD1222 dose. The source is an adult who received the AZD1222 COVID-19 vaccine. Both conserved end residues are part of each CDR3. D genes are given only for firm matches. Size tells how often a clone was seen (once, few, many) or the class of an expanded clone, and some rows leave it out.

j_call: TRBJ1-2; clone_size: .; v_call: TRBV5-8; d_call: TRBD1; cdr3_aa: CASSLGQGATNYGYTF; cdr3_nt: TGTGCCAGCAGCTTGGGACAGGGGGCAACTAACTATGGCTACACCTTC
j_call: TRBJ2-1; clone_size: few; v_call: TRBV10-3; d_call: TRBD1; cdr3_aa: CAISESIGDSDNEQFF; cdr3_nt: TGTGCCATCAGTGAGTCGATAGGGGACAGTGACAATGAGCAGTTCTTC
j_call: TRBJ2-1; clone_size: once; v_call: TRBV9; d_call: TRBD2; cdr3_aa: CASRTTSGSYNEQFF; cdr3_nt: TGTGCCAGCAGGACAACTAGCGGGAGTTATAATGAGCAGTTCTTC
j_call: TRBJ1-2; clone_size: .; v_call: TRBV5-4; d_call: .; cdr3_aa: CASSLIAGWSYGYTF; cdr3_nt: TGTGCCAGCAGCTTGATAGCGGGATGGAGCTATGGCTACACCTTC
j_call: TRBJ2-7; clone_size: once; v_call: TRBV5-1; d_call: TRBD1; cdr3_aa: CARRGGTGPYEQYF; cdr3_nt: TGCGCCCGCAGGGGGGGGACAGGGCCCTACGAGCAGTACTTC
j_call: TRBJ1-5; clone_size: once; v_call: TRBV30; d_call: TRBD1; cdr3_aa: CAWSGDRGGNQPQHF; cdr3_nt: TGTGCCTGGAGCGGGGACAGGGGTGGCAATCAGCCCCAGCATTTT
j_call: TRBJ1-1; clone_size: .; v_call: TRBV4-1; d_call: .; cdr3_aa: CASSQVEDTEAFF; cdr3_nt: TGCGCCAGCAGCCAAGTGGAGGACACTGAAGCTTTCTTT
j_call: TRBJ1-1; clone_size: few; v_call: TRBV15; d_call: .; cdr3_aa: CATSRAGENTEAFF; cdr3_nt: TGTGCCACCAGCAGAGCGGGGGAGAACACTGAAGCTTTCTTT
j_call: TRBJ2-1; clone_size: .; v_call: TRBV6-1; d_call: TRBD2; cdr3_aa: CASSEEDGGAVNEQFF; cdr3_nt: TGTGCCAGCAGTGAAGAGGACGGGGGGGCCGTTAATGAGCAGTTCTTC
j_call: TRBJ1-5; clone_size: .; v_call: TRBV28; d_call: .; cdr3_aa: CASNPWHLYQPQHF; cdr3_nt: TGTGCCAGCAACCCCTGGCACCTCTACCAGCCCCAGCATTTT
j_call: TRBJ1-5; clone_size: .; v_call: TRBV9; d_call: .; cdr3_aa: CASSVGSNQPQHF; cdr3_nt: TGTGCCAGCAGCGTGGGGAGCAATCAGCCCCAGCATTTT
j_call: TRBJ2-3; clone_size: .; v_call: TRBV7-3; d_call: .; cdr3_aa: CASSSGGTDTQYF; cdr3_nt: TGTGCCAGCAGCTCAGGGGGGACAGATACGCAGTATTTT
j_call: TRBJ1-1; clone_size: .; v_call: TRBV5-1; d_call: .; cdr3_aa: CASSPGAGRATEAFF; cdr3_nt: TGCGCCAGCAGCCCCGGGGCGGGGAGGGCCACTGAAGCTTTCTTT
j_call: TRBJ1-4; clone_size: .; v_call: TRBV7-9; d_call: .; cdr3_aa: CASSFYGMSVGNEKLFF; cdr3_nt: TGTGCCAGCAGCTTCTACGGGATGTCCGTCGGTAATGAAAAACTGTTTTTT
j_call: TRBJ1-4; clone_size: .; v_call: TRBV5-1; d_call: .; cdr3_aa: CASSSAGSNEKLFF; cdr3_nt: TGCGCCAGCAGCTCAGCAGGGTCTAATGAAAAACTGTTTTTT
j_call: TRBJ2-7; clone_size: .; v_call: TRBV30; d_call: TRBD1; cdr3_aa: CAWSPTGNEQYF; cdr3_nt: TGTGCCTGGAGTCCGACAGGGAACGAGCAGTACTTC
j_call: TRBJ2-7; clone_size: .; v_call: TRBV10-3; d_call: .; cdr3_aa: CAIGVSDYEQYF; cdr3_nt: TGTGCCATCGGAGTCAGTGACTACGAGCAGTACTTC
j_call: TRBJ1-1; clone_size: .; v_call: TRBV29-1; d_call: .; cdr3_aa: CSVGLVENTEAFF; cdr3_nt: TGCAGCGTCGGGCTGGTGGAGAACACTGAAGCTTTCTTT
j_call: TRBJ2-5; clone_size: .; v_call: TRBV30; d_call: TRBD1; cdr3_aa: CAWRGVGTGRGTETQYF; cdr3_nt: TGTGCCTGGAGGGGAGTCGGGACAGGCAGGGGTACAGAGACCCAGTACTTC
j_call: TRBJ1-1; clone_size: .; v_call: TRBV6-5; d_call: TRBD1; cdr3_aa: CASGGTANTEAFF; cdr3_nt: TGTGCCAGCGGCGGGACAGCGAACACTGAAGCTTTCTTT
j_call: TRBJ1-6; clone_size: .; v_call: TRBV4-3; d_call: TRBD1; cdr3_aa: CASSQGPIGGQGGNSPLHF; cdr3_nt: TGCGCCAGCAGCCAAGGACCCATCGGGGGACAGGGCGGTAATTCACCCCTCCACTTT
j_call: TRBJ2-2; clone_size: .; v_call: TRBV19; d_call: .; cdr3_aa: CASTRATGLPGELFF; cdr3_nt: TGTGCCAGTACCCGGGCTACTGGATTACCCGGGGAGCTGTTTTTT
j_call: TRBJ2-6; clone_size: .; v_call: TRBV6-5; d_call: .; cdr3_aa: CASSYNVGANVLTF; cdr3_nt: TGTGCCAGCAGTTACAATGTTGGGGCCAACGTCCTGACTTTC
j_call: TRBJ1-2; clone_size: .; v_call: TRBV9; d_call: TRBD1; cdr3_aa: CASSASGTEAYGYTF; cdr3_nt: TGTGCCAGCAGCGCATCCGGGACAGAAGCCTATGGCTACACCTTC
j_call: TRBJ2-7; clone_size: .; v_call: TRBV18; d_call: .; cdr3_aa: CASSRTGGFISYEQYF; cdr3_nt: TGTGCCAGCTCCCGGACGGGGGGCTTTATCTCCTACGAGCAGTACTTC